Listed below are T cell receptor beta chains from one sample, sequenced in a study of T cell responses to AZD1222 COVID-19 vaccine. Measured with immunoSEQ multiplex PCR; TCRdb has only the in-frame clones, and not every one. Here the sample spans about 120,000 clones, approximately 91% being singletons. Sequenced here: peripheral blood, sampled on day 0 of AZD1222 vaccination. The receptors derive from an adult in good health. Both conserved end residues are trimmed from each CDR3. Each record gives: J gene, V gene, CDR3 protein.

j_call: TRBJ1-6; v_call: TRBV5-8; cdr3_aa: ASSLGQGVISPLH
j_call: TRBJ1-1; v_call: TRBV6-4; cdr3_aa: ASSVDVGTEAF
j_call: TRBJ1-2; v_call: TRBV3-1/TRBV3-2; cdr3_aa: ASSRSVPGQGISGYT
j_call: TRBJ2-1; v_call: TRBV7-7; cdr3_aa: ASSLKPGGNEQF
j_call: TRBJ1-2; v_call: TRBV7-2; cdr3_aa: ASSLSPSGGYT
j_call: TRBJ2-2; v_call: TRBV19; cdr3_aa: ASSISGNTGELF
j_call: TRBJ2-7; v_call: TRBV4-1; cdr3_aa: ASSQEGTGQPQY
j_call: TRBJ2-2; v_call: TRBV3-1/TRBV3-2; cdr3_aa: ASKEGGGTGELF
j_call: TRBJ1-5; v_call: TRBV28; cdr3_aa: ASSSQPGSRNQPQH
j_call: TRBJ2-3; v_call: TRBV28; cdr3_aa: ASSLQTSGSTDTQY
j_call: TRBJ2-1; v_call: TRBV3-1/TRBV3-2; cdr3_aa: ASSPGHSYNEQF
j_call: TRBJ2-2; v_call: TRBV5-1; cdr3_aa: ASSPGLAGSSGELF
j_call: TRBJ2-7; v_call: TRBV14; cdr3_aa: ASSRSAGASYEQY
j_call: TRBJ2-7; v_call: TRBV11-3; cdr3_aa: ASSLAPGPNYEQY
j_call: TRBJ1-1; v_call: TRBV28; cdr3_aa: ASSSFGRSGTEAF
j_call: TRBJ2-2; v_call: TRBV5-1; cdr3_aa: ASSLWDQGSGELF
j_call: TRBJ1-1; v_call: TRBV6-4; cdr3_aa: ASRTDITNTEAF
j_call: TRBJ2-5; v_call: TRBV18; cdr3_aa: ASSPLGLAGFQETQY
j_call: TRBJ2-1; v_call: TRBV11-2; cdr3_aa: ASSLNSAGGSYNEQF
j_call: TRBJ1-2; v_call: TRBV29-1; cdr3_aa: SVDSPPGRGQNYGYT
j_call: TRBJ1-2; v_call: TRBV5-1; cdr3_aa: ASSLEGLANYGYT
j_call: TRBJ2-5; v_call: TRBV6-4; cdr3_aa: ANRPEGGETQY
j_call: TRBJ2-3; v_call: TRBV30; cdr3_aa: AWSGQSQY
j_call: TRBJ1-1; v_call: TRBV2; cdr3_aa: ASIRSGQAF
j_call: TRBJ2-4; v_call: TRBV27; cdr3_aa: ASSLRRGQGNIQY